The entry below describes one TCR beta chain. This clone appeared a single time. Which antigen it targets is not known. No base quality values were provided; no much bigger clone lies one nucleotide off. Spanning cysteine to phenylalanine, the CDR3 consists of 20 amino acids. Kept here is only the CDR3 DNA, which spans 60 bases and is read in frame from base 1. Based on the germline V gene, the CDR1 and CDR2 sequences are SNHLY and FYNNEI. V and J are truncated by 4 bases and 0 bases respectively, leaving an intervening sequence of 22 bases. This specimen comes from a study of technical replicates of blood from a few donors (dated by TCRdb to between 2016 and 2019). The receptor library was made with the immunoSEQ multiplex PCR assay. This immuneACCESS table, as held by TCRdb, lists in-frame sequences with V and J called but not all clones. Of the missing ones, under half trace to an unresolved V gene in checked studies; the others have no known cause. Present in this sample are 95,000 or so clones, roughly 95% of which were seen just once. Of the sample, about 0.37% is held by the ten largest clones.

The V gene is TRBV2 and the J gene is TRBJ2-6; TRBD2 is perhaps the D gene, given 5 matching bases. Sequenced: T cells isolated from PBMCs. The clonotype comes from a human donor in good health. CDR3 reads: CASSVKRRALSLSGANVLTF. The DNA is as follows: TGTGCCAGCAGTGTAAAGCGGAGAGCTTTATCCCTCTCTGGGGCCAACGTCCTGACTTTC.